Listed below are T cell receptor beta chains from one sample, sequenced in a study of naive and memory T cell subsets. TCRdb re-called the UMI-ligation and nested PCR reads through MiXCR, storing one row per CDR3 protein. The sample includes about 150,000 distinct CDR3 sequences, 22% of them seen just once. Sequenced input: naive CD4+ T cells from blood. These receptors all stem from a human donor in good health. Each CDR3 is given with its conserved first and last residue. D genes are given only for firm matches. Size is omitted from some rows. Given values are once, few, many or a class for expanded clones.

v_call	clone_size	d_call	j_call	cdr3_nt	cdr3_aa
TRBV28	NA	TRBD2	TRBJ2-7	TGTGCCAGCAGTTCGGGCACACTAGCGGGTGCTTCGGGCGAGCAGTACTTC	CASSSGTLAGASGEQYF
TRBV20-1	few	NA	TRBJ2-7	TGCAGTGCTACCGGACGGCGAACCTACGAGCAGTACTTC	CSATGRRTYEQYF
TRBV4-3	NA	TRBD1	TRBJ1-4	TGCGCCAGCAGCCAAGGACAGGGGATGGGCGAAAAACTGTTTTTT	CASSQGQGMGEKLFF
TRBV18	NA	NA	TRBJ1-1	TGTGCCAGCTCGCACCGGGGGGGTAACACTGAAGCTTTCTTT	CASSHRGGNTEAFF
TRBV3-1	many	NA	TRBJ2-7	TGTGCCAGCAGCCATATGGGCAGGGTAGACGAGCAGTACTTC	CASSHMGRVDEQYF
TRBV2	NA	TRBD1	TRBJ2-1	TGTGCCAGCAGTGCCCCACACAGGGGAAGCTCCTACAATGAGCAGTTCTTC	CASSAPHRGSSYNEQFF
TRBV29-1	many	TRBD1	TRBJ1-2	TGCAGCGTCCGGACAGGGGCGACGATAAGAGGCTACACCTTC	CSVRTGATIRGYTF
TRBV12-3/TRBV12-4	many	NA	TRBJ2-1	TGTGCCAGCAGTTTCAGGGGGGTCAGTGAGCAGTTCTTC	CASSFRGVSEQFF
TRBV29-1	few	NA	TRBJ2-7	TGCAGCGTTTCCCGCGATGAGCTAACCTACGAGCAGTACTTC	CSVSRDELTYEQYF
TRBV7-6	NA	NA	TRBJ2-3	TGTGCCAGCAGCTTAATCGCAACTAGCACAGATACGCAGTATTTT	CASSLIATSTDTQYF
TRBV29-1	NA	TRBD2	TRBJ2-2	TGCAGCGTTGTAGCGGGACGCAACACCGGGGAGCTGTTTTTT	CSVVAGRNTGELFF
TRBV12-3/TRBV12-4	NA	TRBD2	TRBJ2-5	TGTGCCAGCAGCCGGACTAGGGGGACCCAGTACTTC	CASSRTRGTQYF
TRBV20-1	NA	NA	TRBJ2-6	TGCAGTGCTAGAGATCCAAGCAGGGGCCCCGGGGCCAACGTCCTGACTTTC	CSARDPSRGPGANVLTF
TRBV28	once	NA	TRBJ1-1	TGTGCCAGCAGTATTACCGCGAACACTGAAGCTTTCTTT	CASSITANTEAFF
TRBV11-3	few	NA	TRBJ2-2	TGTGCCAGCAGCCGTAACTCAAACACCGGGGAGCTGTTTTTT	CASSRNSNTGELFF
TRBV6-2/TRBV6-3	few	NA	TRBJ2-4	TGTGCCAGCAGTCTACAGGGAGCCAAAAACATTCAGTACTTC	CASSLQGAKNIQYF
TRBV20-1	NA	NA	TRBJ2-3	TGCAGTGCTACAGATAGCGATACCGATACGCAGTATTTT	CSATDSDTDTQYF
TRBV28	many	NA	TRBJ2-1	TGTGCCAGCAGTTTCGGCAGGGGACTGGTCAATGAGCAGTTCTTC	CASSFGRGLVNEQFF
TRBV5-1	NA	TRBD2	TRBJ2-1	TGCGCCAGCAGCTGGTCGCGGGAGGTCTACAATGAGCAGTTCTTC	CASSWSREVYNEQFF
TRBV19	few	NA	TRBJ2-2	TGTGCCAGTAGAGGGACTTGGGACACCGGGGAGCTGTTTTTT	CASRGTWDTGELFF
TRBV25-1	NA	NA	TRBJ2-5	TGTGCCAGCACCGCTTCTTCAAGGGGGGAGACCCAGTACTTC	CASTASSRGETQYF
TRBV24-1	few	TRBD1	TRBJ2-7	TGTGCCACCAGTGATCGGGACAGAAGCGGAGTCTACGAGCAGTACTTC	CATSDRDRSGVYEQYF
TRBV5-1	NA	TRBD2	TRBJ2-1	TGCGCCAGCACCCCCTTATCTAGCGGTACCTACAATGAGCAGTTCTTC	CASTPLSSGTYNEQFF
TRBV28	NA	NA	TRBJ1-5	TGTGCCAGCAGCTCCCCGGGCGCGAATCAGCCCCAGCATTTT	CASSSPGANQPQHF
TRBV27	NA	TRBD2	TRBJ2-3	TGTGCCAGCAGTTTAAGGCGGGAGGGCCGGGATACGCAGTATTTT	CASSLRREGRDTQYF
TRBV7-9	NA	TRBD2	TRBJ2-7	TGTGCCAGCAGCTCGGGACTAGCGGGGGTGGCGTACTTC	CASSSGLAGVAYF
TRBV5-5	NA	NA	TRBJ2-5	TGTGCCAGCAGCCTCGACAGCCCCGCTCAGTACTTC	CASSLDSPAQYF
TRBV4-3	few	NA	TRBJ2-1	TGCGCCAGCAGCCCCCTAGGACCCTACAATGAGCAGTTCTTC	CASSPLGPYNEQFF
TRBV5-1	many	TRBD1	TRBJ1-2	TGCGCCAGCAGCCCAGGGACAGCGAACTATGGCTACACCTTC	CASSPGTANYGYTF
TRBV29-1	few	NA	TRBJ2-3	TGCAGCGTTGGAGGCAGGGCAGCAGATACGCAGTATTTT	CSVGGRAADTQYF
TRBV6-1	NA	TRBD1	TRBJ2-7	TGTGCCAGCCAGCCTCCGGACAGGACCTACGAGCAGTACTTC	CASQPPDRTYEQYF
TRBV11-1	NA	NA	TRBJ2-3	TGTGCCAGCAGCTTTCTGCACACAGATACGCAGTATTTT	CASSFLHTDTQYF
TRBV5-1	few	TRBD1	TRBJ2-4	TGCGCCAGCAGCTCCCCCGGGACAGGCAACATTCAGTACTTC	CASSSPGTGNIQYF
TRBV15	many	NA	TRBJ2-7	TGTGCCACCAGCAGAGGAGGAAGAGACGGCTACGAGCAGTACTTC	CATSRGGRDGYEQYF
TRBV28	NA	NA	TRBJ1-3	TGTGCCAGCACCGAGATGAGTGGACGCCAAGGAAACACCATATATTTT	CASTEMSGRQGNTIYF
TRBV6-2/TRBV6-3	NA	NA	TRBJ2-4	TGTGCCAGCAGTTACACCCGTTCGGGGGCCAAAAACATTCAGTACTTC	CASSYTRSGAKNIQYF
TRBV6-4	many	TRBD2	TRBJ2-3	TGTGCCAGCAGCACGGGAGGACTGGGAGATACGCAGTATTTT	CASSTGGLGDTQYF
TRBV7-3	few	NA	TRBJ2-4	TGTGCCAGCAGCCCCGGACCGCCCGGCGTGGGAAACATTCAGTACTTC	CASSPGPPGVGNIQYF
TRBV29-1	many	TRBD1	TRBJ2-1	TGCAGCGGGGGGGACAGGGGCCCCTACAATGAGCAGTTCTTC	CSGGDRGPYNEQFF
TRBV27	once	NA	TRBJ1-6	TGTGCCAGCAGCCCCTCCGGGATACAATTCGGGAATTCACACCTCCACTTT	CASSPSGIQFGNSHLHF
TRBV20-1	NA	TRBD2	TRBJ2-1	TGCAGTGCTACGACTAGCGGAGGTGAGCAGTTCTTC	CSATTSGGEQFF
TRBV30	many	NA	TRBJ2-1	TGTGCCTGGAGAATAGGCCCCTATGAGCAGTTCTTC	CAWRIGPYEQFF
TRBV28	many	NA	TRBJ2-7	TGTGCCGGAAACCGGGGAAGGAGCGAGCAGTACTTC	CAGNRGRSEQYF